This T cell receptor (beta chain) comes out of a study of CD8+ T cells in alopecia areata. Stated treatment: oral pan-JAK inhibitor, 5-10 mg twice daily. Extracted RNA was reverse transcribed into cDNA, the sequencing template. This table comes from immunoSEQ multiplex PCR, and its TCRdb copy is limited to in-frame clones, with some not included. This sample carries some 240,000 clones, less than 75% of them seen once, and the ten largest clones take more than 1.5%. The V gene's germline CDR1 is LNHNV and CDR2 YYDKDF (reference sequence). The CDR3 consists of 15 residues. V shed 5 bases, J shed 0 bases, and the junction held 7 bases outside the gene matches.

The input for sequencing was CD4+ T cells sorted from blood, taken at week 4, from a patient treated with tofacitinib. The sequence was collected from a human donor with alopecia areata. The genes are TRBV15 and TRBJ2-7; 7 bases agree with TRBD1. The CDR3 region is CATSAEGQPSYEQYF. Written as DNA, the CDR3 is TGTGCCACCAGCGCCGAGGGACAGCCCTCCTACGAGCAGTACTTC.